Below are 26 T cell receptor beta chains sequenced from a single sample in a study of cytomegalovirus exposure and HLA in healthy donors. PCR involved 60 Vbeta and 13 Jbeta primers. The repertoire was sequenced with immunoSEQ multiplex PCR; TCRdb's copy has only in-frame clones and lacks some. The data show 120,000 or so clones, 65% to 75% seen once. Sequencing used PBMCs. The receptors were sampled from a man aged 35-49 years in good health and CMV-seropositive.

The chain joins TRBV7-6 to TRBJ2-2, with D perhaps TRBD1 (6 bases). This CDR3 has 17 amino acids. V dropped 4 bases and J dropped 5 bases, with 20 bases sitting between them. Looked up from germline, CDR1 is SGHVS and CDR2 is FNYEAQ. The CDR3 DNA is TGTGCCAGCAGCTCGAACCCCATGGCAGGGGCGACCGGGGAGCTGTTTTTT. Protein sequence: CASSSNPMAGATGELFF.

This clone has just a few counts. V and J are TRBV7-9 and TRBJ2-7; D gene uncertain. V was shortened by 1 base and J by 5 bases, with 6 bases between the two germline ends. CDR1 and CDR2 from the germline V gene are SEHNR and FQNEAQ (reference sequence). The CDR3 is made up of 12 amino acids. This CDR3 is CASSLDVDEQYF. In nucleotides, the CDR3 is TGTGCCAGCAGCTTAGACGTAGACGAGCAGTACTTC.

The gene calls are TRBV9 and TRBJ2-7; 8 nucleotides agree with TRBD1. V lost 0 bases to trimming and J lost 2 bases; unmatched junction nucleotides: 4. CDR1 is SGDLS and CDR2 is YYNGEE in the germline V gene. The CDR3 sequence is 15 residues long. This CDR3 is CASSVGSDRAYEQYF. For the CDR3, the DNA is TGTGCCAGCAGCGTAGGTTCGGACAGGGCCTACGAGCAGTACTTC.

The chain joins TRBV5-4 to TRBJ2-7; 12 nucleotides align to TRBD1. Germline V lookup: CDR1 SGHNT, CDR2 YYREEE (reference sequence). V was pared by 2 bases and J by 0 bases, with 6 bases of the junction left unmatched. This CDR3 region has 17 residues. Written as DNA, the CDR3 is TGTGCCAGCAGCTTCGGGACAGGGGGCTTTAGCTCCTACGAGCAGTACTTC. Residues: CASSFGTGGFSSYEQYF.

The chain couples TRBV9 to TRBJ2-5; TRBD1 aligns across 7 bases. V lost 6 bases to trimming and J lost 3 bases; unmatched junction nucleotides: 2. CDR1 is SGDLS and CDR2 is YYNGEE in the germline V gene. The CDR3 sequence is 12 residues long. The CDR3 DNA sequence: TGTGCCAGCAACGACAGGGAAGAGACCCAGTACTTC. It encodes CASNDREETQYF.

This clone was recorded once. A junction end diverges from the germline sequence, so it may reflect a read error. The rearrangement joins TRBV2 to TRBJ1-5, with 11 bases fitting TRBD1. From germline, CDR1 is SNHLY and CDR2 FYNNEI. CDR3 size: 14 residues. The CDR3 is CASREGTGGEPQHF. As DNA, the CDR3 is TGTGCCAGCAGAGAAGGGACAGGGGGGGAGCCCCAGCATTTT. The complete variable domain, with remaining parts taken from reference TRBV2 and TRBJ1-5, reads EPEVTQTPSHQVTQMGQEVILRCVPISNHLYFYWYRQILGQKVEFLVSFYNNEISEKSEIFDDQFSVERPDGSNFTLKIRSTKLEDSAMYFCASREGTGGEPQHFGDGTRLSIL.

V gene TRBV30 combines with J gene TRBJ1-1, with 8 positions matching TRBD1. The CDR3 length is 13 residues. With 0 bases clipped from V and 11 bases from J, the junction kept 8 bases outside the gene matches. The germline gives CDR1 GTSNPN, CDR2 SVGIG (reference sequence). CDR3 residues: CAWSVGQVVRAFF. The CDR3 DNA sequence: TGTGCCTGGAGTGTGGGACAGGTCGTTAGGGCTTTCTTT.

The CDR3 here is CASSAGLAGTYEQYF. The DNA for the CDR3 is TGTGCCAGCAGCGCCGGACTAGCGGGGACCTACGAGCAGTACTTC. The chain couples TRBV5-4 to TRBJ2-7; 12 bases are a match to TRBD2. V was pared by 4 bases and J by 2 bases, with 4 bases of the junction left unmatched. The CDR3 is 15 residues long. In germline, CDR1 is SGHNT, CDR2 YYREEE (reference sequence).

The chain carries TRBV28 and TRBJ2-5; a weak D match, TRBD1 (7 bases). This CDR3 is 14 amino acids long. V was shortened by 2 bases and J by 5 bases, with 12 bases between the two germline ends. Germline CDR1 MDHEN, CDR2 SYDVKM. Written as DNA, the CDR3 is TGTGCCAGCAGTTTAACAGGGGAGGCGGAGACCCAGTACTTC. This gives the protein CASSLTGEAETQYF.

V gene TRBV4-3 combines with J gene TRBJ2-5, with 7 positions matching TRBD1. The better agreement between TRBJ2-7 and the DNA end casts doubt on the J call. Germline V gene data show CDR1 as LGHNA and CDR2 as YSLEER. The length of the CDR3 is 14 residues. In DNA form, the CDR3 reads TGCGCCAGCAGCCATACGGACAGGCCCTACGAGCAGTACTTC. This encodes CASSHTDRPYEQYF.

This chain links TRBV28 with TRBJ2-1; unclear D gene. The germline V gene has CDR1 MDHEN and CDR2 SYDVKM. The V end was cut by 8 bases, the J end by 8 bases, with 10 bases between. The CDR3 has 11 amino acids. Here the CDR3 DNA reads TGTGCCAGCGCCCTGGGCCATGAGCAGTTCTTC. This translates into CASALGHEQFF. The variable domain in full, completed from reference TRBV28 and TRBJ2-1, reads DVKVTQSSRYLVKRTGEKVFLECVQDMDHENMFWYRQDPGLGLRLIYFSYDVKMKEKGDIPEGYSVSREKKERFSLILESASTNQTSMYLCASALGHEQFFGPGTRLTVL.

The chain recombines TRBV5-1 with TRBJ2-3; maybe TRBD1 (5 bases). CDR1 and CDR2 (germline): SGHRS, YFSETQ. V was clipped by 0 bases and J by 11 bases, with 13 bases between them. This CDR3 comprises 13 residues. The CDR3 is CASSLGQRLGQYF. The CDR3 coding sequence is TGCGCCAGCAGCTTGGGACAGCGCCTCGGGCAGTATTTT.

V gene TRBV5-5 combines with J gene TRBJ2-6; no definite D call. Per germline, CDR1 SGHKS and CDR2 YYEKEE (reference sequence). V was trimmed by 2 bases and J by 0 bases, leaving 6 bases between them. CDR3 length equals 15 residues. CDR3 in amino acids: CASSFGSSGANVLTF. The DNA of the CDR3 is TGTGCCAGCAGCTTTGGTAGCTCTGGGGCCAACGTCCTGACTTTC.

The chain joins TRBV5-5 to TRBJ1-5, with D tentatively TRBD1 (6 bases). Germline V gives CDR1 SGHKS, CDR2 YYEKEE (reference sequence). CDR3 length: 14 residues. Trimming stripped 5 bases from V and 1 base from J, with 10 bases between. CDR3 nucleotide sequence: TGTGCCAGCAGTTATACAGGGAGCAATCAGCCCCAGCATTTT. It specifies CASSYTGSNQPQHF.

The V call is TRBV11-1, the J call TRBJ2-5, with 11 bases that match TRBD1. The ends lost 5 bases at V and 2 bases at J; junction bases unmatched: 4. Germline V gene sequence: CDR1 SGHAT, CDR2 FQDESV (reference sequence). CDR3 length equals 15 residues. The CDR3 spells CASSPRDRGQETQYF. CDR3 coding DNA: TGTGCCAGCAGCCCTAGGGACAGGGGGCAAGAGACCCAGTACTTC.

The chain combines TRBV9 with TRBJ2-5; D might be TRBD2 (6 bases). Germline lookup yields CDR1 SGDLS and CDR2 YYNGEE. The CDR3 is made up of 13 amino acids. Trimming left V 3 bases short and J 1 base short, with 7 bases between. The CDR3 here is CASSAGGQETQYF. CDR3 bases: TGTGCCAGCAGCGCCGGGGGCCAAGAGACCCAGTACTTC.

This clone has just one count. The chain combines TRBV10-1 with TRBJ2-7, with D possibly matching TRBD1 (6 bases). The CDR3 consists of 14 residues. The germline V gene encodes CDR1 WNHNN and CDR2 SYGVQD (reference sequence). Trimming pared 5 bases from V and 4 bases from J, leaving 15 bases between. The CDR3 sequence: CASSPTGKIYEQYF. CDR3 bases: TGCGCCAGCAGTCCTACAGGGAAAATATACGAGCAGTACTTC.

This clone was observed once. The chain recombines TRBV6-5 with TRBJ2-7, with TRBD1 matching over 8 bases. V dropped 0 bases and J dropped 7; count of bases not matched to a gene: 2. The CDR3 is made up of 13 amino acids. From germline, CDR1 is MNHEY and CDR2 SVGAGI. The CDR3: CASSYSWTGEQYF. The DNA of the CDR3 is TGTGCCAGCAGTTACTCGTGGACAGGGGAGCAGTACTTC.

This chain links TRBV5-4 with TRBJ2-7; perhaps TRBD2 as D (5 bases). The germline V gene has CDR1 SGHNT and CDR2 YYREEE (reference sequence). The CDR3 contains 15 residues. V was pared by 0 bases and J by 3 bases, with 13 bases between. CDR3 sequence reads: CASSLVSGTSYEQYF. In DNA, the CDR3 is TGTGCCAGCAGCTTGGTATCGGGAACCAGCTACGAGCAGTACTTC.

V usage is TRBV18 and J usage is TRBJ1-4, with 7 bases fitting TRBD1. V was pared by 3 bases and J by 5 bases, with 3 bases of the junction left unmatched. The CDR3 sequence is 14 residues long. Germline V CDR1 and CDR2: KGHSH, LQKENI. CDR3 residues: CASSPDRANEKLFF. As DNA, the CDR3 is TGTGCCAGCTCACCCGACAGGGCAAATGAAAAACTGTTTTTT.

The chain has TRBV19 and TRBJ1-5; D ambiguous. Per germline, CDR1 LNHDA and CDR2 SQIVND (reference sequence). The CDR3 covers 15 residues. The V and J ends lost 2 bases and 5 bases respectively, with 13 bases between them. This chain's CDR3 is CASSILDEGYQPQHF. The CDR3 DNA sequence: TGTGCCAGTAGTATATTGGACGAGGGATATCAGCCCCAGCATTTT.

V and J are TRBV6-5 and TRBJ2-7, with TRBD1 matching over 9 bases. The V gene end was trimmed by 7 bases and the J gene end by 3 bases; junction bases not matched to a gene: 10. Germline V lookup: CDR1 MNHEY, CDR2 SVGAGI. CDR3 length: 15 residues. The CDR3 sequence: CASNAPGQGNYEQYF. CDR3 sequence (DNA): TGTGCCAGCAATGCGCCGGGACAGGGAAACTACGAGCAGTACTTC.

The gene calls are TRBV18 and TRBJ2-2; D perhaps matches TRBD1 (5 bases). V dropped 0 bases and J dropped 3 bases, with 11 bases sitting between them. CDR3 length equals 16 residues. Germline CDR1 is KGHSH and CDR2 is LQKENI. CDR3: CASSPPRADYTGELFF. In nucleotides, the CDR3 is TGTGCCAGCTCACCACCCAGGGCTGATTACACCGGGGAGCTGTTTTTT. The full variable domain, rest sourced from reference TRBV18 and TRBJ2-2, is NAGVMQNPRHLVRRRGQEARLRCSPMKGHSHVYWYRQLPEEGLKFMVYLQKENIIDESGMPKERFSAEFPKEGPSILRIQQVVRGDSAAYFCASSPPRADYTGELFFGEGSRLTVL.

This clone was recorded a few times. The gene calls are TRBV5-1 and TRBJ1-6; 8 bases line up with TRBD1. The CDR3 is 15 amino acids. V lost 4 bases and J lost 6; bases outside the gene matches: 6. CDR1 and CDR2 from the germline V gene are SGHRS and YFSETQ. CDR3 loop: CASSTGQGGNSPLHF. CDR3 nucleotides: TGCGCCAGCAGCACAGGACAGGGCGGTAATTCACCCCTCCACTTT.

The chain recombines TRBV18 with TRBJ2-7; perhaps TRBD2 as D (6 bases). Germline assignment: CDR1 KGHSH and CDR2 LQKENI. The CDR3 totals 16 residues. Trimming cost V 1 base and J 5 bases, with 18 bases left between them. Written as DNA, the CDR3 is TGTGCCAGCTCACCACGAGGAGGGACCCTTACCAACGAGCAGTACTTC. As protein: CASSPRGGTLTNEQYF.

The chain uses TRBV29-1 and TRBJ1-2; D might be TRBD1 (5 bases). The CDR3 is 10 residues long. The ends were cut back, 5 bases at V and 13 bases at J, with 14 bases in the middle. CDR1 is SQVTM, CDR2 ANQGSEA, per germline. Here the CDR3 reads CSVLIGRATF. The CDR3 DNA follows: TGCAGCGTTCTGATTGGCAGGGCCACCTTC.